The 21 T cell receptor beta chains reported below all come from one sample, sequenced in a study of T cell responses to AZD1222 COVID-19 vaccine (dated by TCRdb to the early 2020s). The library was produced with the immunoSEQ multiplex PCR assay. TCRdb holds this immuneACCESS table with in-frame rearrangements only. Some clones are missing; in checked studies, unresolved V genes explain under half, and the rest has no known cause. The sample has around 100,000 clones on record, roughly nine tenths of them singletons. The ten top clones hold 15% to 20% of the sample. The time point tag for this specimen amounts to: baseline before first vaccination. This sample comprised peripheral blood, obtained on day 0 of AZD1222 vaccination. The receptors come from an adult in good health.

The chain uses TRBV3-1 (or the pseudogene TRBV3-2) and TRBJ2-5; 8 bases are a match to TRBD2. The V gene's germline CDR1 is LGHDT and CDR2 YNNKEL (reference sequence). There are 15 residues in the CDR3. V was pared by 0 bases and J by 4 bases, with 4 bases of the junction left unmatched. In nucleotides, the CDR3 is TGTGCCAGCAGCCAAGAACCGCTAGCGGGAGAGACCCAGTACTTC. Translating gives CASSQEPLAGETQYF.

V is TRBV29-1 and J is TRBJ2-1; either TRBD1 or TRBD2 may supply D (5 bases each). This CDR3 is built from 16 residues. CDR1 and CDR2 from the germline V gene are SQVTM and ANQGSEA. The V end lost 6 bases, the J end lost 3 bases, and 21 bases lay between the germline ends. The CDR3 nucleotides read TGCAGCGTCCCTAAAAGCAGGGAGCACGACTACAATGAGCAGTTCTTC. Translating it yields CSVPKSREHDYNEQFF.

The chain employs TRBV19 and TRBJ1-1, with D perhaps matching TRBD1 (5 bases). Deletions cut 5 bases from V and 1 base from J, with 8 bases between. Germline V gene data show CDR1 as LNHDA and CDR2 as SQIVND (reference sequence). The CDR3 sequence is 13 residues long. This CDR3 is CASSLGQNTEAFF. DNA of the CDR3: TGTGCCAGTAGTCTAGGACAGAACACTGAAGCTTTCTTT.

The CDR3 is CASSLSLRSYNEQFF. For the CDR3, the DNA is TGCGCCAGCAGCTTGTCGCTTCGCTCCTACAATGAGCAGTTCTTC. V and J are TRBV5-1 and TRBJ2-1; no clear D gene. CDR1 and CDR2 from the germline V gene are SGHRS and YFSETQ. CDR3 size: 15 residues. The V end lost 1 base, the J end lost 0 bases, and 8 bases lay between the germline ends.

This sequence joins TRBV5-5 and TRBJ1-5, with 7 bases lining up with TRBD1. V lost 0 bases and J lost 7; bases outside the gene matches: 4. CDR1 is SGHKS and CDR2 is YYEKEE in the germline V gene (reference sequence). The CDR3 consists of 14 residues. The CDR3 DNA reads as TGTGCCAGCAGCTTGGGGCAGGGGGAACAGCCCCAGCATTTT. Its protein is CASSLGQGEQPQHF.

This clone was seen a handful of times. The chain is built from TRBV4-2 and TRBJ2-6; D gene uncertain. The CDR3 is 16 amino acids. Germline-derived CDR1 and CDR2 are LGHNA and YNFKEQ. The V gene lost 3 bases and the J gene lost 0 bases, with 9 bases spanning the gap. CDR3 nucleotides: TGTGCCAGCAGCCAGGTTGAGGCCTCTGGGGCCAACGTCCTGACTTTC. As protein: CASSQVEASGANVLTF.

This chain links TRBV21-1 with TRBJ2-5; the table's D call, TRBD2, was not checked against the DNA. TRBV21-1 is a pseudogene. The CDR3 has 16 amino acids. The CDR3: CASSKANSGRRETQYF. CDR3 DNA: TGTGCCAGCAGCAAAGCAAATAGCGGGAGGAGAGAGACCCAGTACTTC.

The rearrangement links TRBV25-1 to TRBJ1-2; D is unclear. CDR1 is MGHDK and CDR2 is SYGVNS in the germline V gene. The CDR3 consists of 14 residues. Trimming removed 6 bases from V and 4 bases from J, with 15 bases in between. Here the CDR3 DNA reads TGTGCCAGCAGCTATCTCGGAGACGCCTATGGCTACACCTTC. The encoded protein is CASSYLGDAYGYTF.

The chain recombines TRBV6-5 with TRBJ1-3, with D tentatively TRBD1 (5 bases). The CDR3 is 13 residues long. Looked up from germline, CDR1 is MNHEY and CDR2 is SVGAGI. Trimming took 2 bases from V and 4 from J, leaving 6 bases between them. The CDR3 DNA sequence: TGTGCCAGCAGTTACAGGGACGGAAACACCATATATTTT. Its protein is CASSYRDGNTIYF.

A single count supports this clone. The chain links TRBV19 to TRBJ2-3; 7 positions agree with TRBD2. The CDR3 spans 15 residues. Trimming took 5 bases from V and 6 from J; bases not matched to a gene: 11. CDR1 is LNHDA and CDR2 is SQIVND in the germline V gene (reference sequence). The CDR3 sequence is CASSLQGLLEDTQYF. The CDR3 nucleotides are TGTGCCAGTAGTCTCCAGGGACTACTAGAGGATACGCAGTATTTT. Complete variable domain (other parts from reference TRBV19 and TRBJ2-3): DGGITQSPKYLFRKEGQNVTLSCEQNLNHDAMYWYRQDPGQGLRLIYYSQIVNDFQKGDIAEGYSVSREKKESFPLTVTSAQKNPTAFYLCASSLQGLLEDTQYFGPGTRLTVL.

V usage is TRBV6-4 and J usage is TRBJ2-7; D is perhaps TRBD2 (6 bases). The CDR3 spans 15 residues. The V end lost 4 bases, the J end lost 0 bases, and 13 bases lay between the germline ends. CDR1 is MRHNA and CDR2 is SNTAGT in the germline V gene. The CDR3 DNA sequence: TGTGCCAGCAGTGCGGGGGACGGGAGCTCCTACGAGCAGTACTTC. Amino acid sequence: CASSAGDGSSYEQYF.

The CDR3 bases are TGCAGTGCTAGTCCCAGAGGGTATGGCTACACCTTC. This sequence encodes CSASPRGYGYTF. The V and J genes are TRBV20-1 and TRBJ1-2; D call uncertain. The CDR3 is 12 residues long. V was pared by 3 bases and J by 5 bases, with 10 bases between. Germline V gene data show CDR1 as DFQATT and CDR2 as SNEGSKA (reference sequence).

Only one count was recorded for this clone. The J gene is TRBJ1-2, the V gene TRBV18; weak D call: TRBD1 (5 bases). The CDR3 runs to 13 residues. V gave up 2 bases and J gave up 5 bases, with 9 bases separating them. From germline, CDR1 is KGHSH and CDR2 LQKENI. The CDR3 DNA reads TGTGCCAGCTCACCAGGCAGGGAATATGGCTACACCTTC. Its translation: CASSPGREYGYTF.

The DNA of the CDR3 is TGTGCCAGTTCCGGGACAGGGAACACCGGGGAGCTGTTTTTT. Protein: CASSGTGNTGELFF. The V and J genes are TRBV19 and TRBJ2-2; TRBD1 agrees at 8 bases. CDR1 is LNHDA, CDR2 SQIVND, per germline (reference sequence). J was trimmed by 1 base and V by 8 bases; bases with no gene match: 3. CDR3 length: 14 amino acids.

V and J are TRBV28 and TRBJ2-7; D is uncertain. Germline V gene data show CDR1 as MDHEN and CDR2 as SYDVKM. This CDR3 comprises 13 residues. V lost 7 bases and J lost 5, with 15 bases in between. The CDR3 DNA follows: TGTGCCAGCATTACGGCAGGAGCTGACGAGCAGTACTTC. Translation gives CASITAGADEQYF.

The rearrangement links TRBV5-6 to TRBJ1-5; tentative D call: TRBD1 (5 bases). V was clipped by 2 bases and J by 2 bases, with 8 bases between them. The CDR3 has 14 amino acids. Germline-derived CDR1 and CDR2 are SGHDT and YYEEEE. This chain's CDR3 is CASSFKGGNQPQHF. CDR3 sequence (DNA): TGTGCCAGCAGCTTCAAAGGGGGCAATCAGCCCCAGCATTTT. The full variable domain, rest sourced from reference TRBV5-6 and TRBJ1-5, is DAGVTQSPTHLIKTRGQQVTLRCSPKSGHDTVSWYQQALGQGPQFIFQYYEEEERQRGNFPDRFSGHQFPNYSSELNVNALLLGDSALYLCASSFKGGNQPQHFGDGTRLSIL.

The chain recombines TRBV4-1 with TRBJ2-5, with 15 bases lining up with TRBD2. V lost 4 bases and J lost 2; bases outside the gene matches: 5. The CDR3 is 17 amino acids. CDR1 and CDR2 (germline): MGHRA, YSYEKL. As DNA, the CDR3 is TGCGCCAGCAGCCGGGATGGACTAGCGGGAGGGCAAGAGACCCAGTACTTC. This sequence encodes CASSRDGLAGGQETQYF.

The rearrangement links TRBV11-1 to TRBJ2-7; 8 bases are a match to TRBD1. Germline CDR1 is SGHAT and CDR2 is FQDESV (reference sequence). There are 14 residues in the CDR3. J gave up 2 bases and V 6 bases, and 6 bases lay outside the gene matches. CDR3 sequence (DNA): TGTGCCAGCAGTTTCGGACAGGGAACCTACGAGCAGTACTTC. It translates to CASSFGQGTYEQYF.

The rearrangement links TRBV24-1 to TRBJ2-1, with 8 bases fitting TRBD1. The CDR3 has 13 amino acids. Germline CDR1 and CDR2: KGHDR and SFDVKD. J gave up 12 bases and V 4 bases, and 7 bases lay outside the gene matches. CDR3 nucleotide sequence: TGTGCCACCAGTGACCTCACCGGGACAGGGCAGTTCTTC. Translation gives CATSDLTGTGQFF.

The J gene is TRBJ2-2, the V gene TRBV29-1; no clear D. The CDR3 extends over 13 amino acids. Germline CDR1 is SQVTM and CDR2 is ANQGSEA. The germline V and J ends were trimmed by 5 bases and 2 bases, with 9 bases remaining between them. The CDR3 sequence: CSVLNRNTGELFF. In DNA, the CDR3 is TGCAGCGTTCTTAACAGAAACACCGGGGAGCTGTTTTTT.

This clone appeared once. CDR3 DNA: TGCGCCAGCAGCTCCCCCGGGACAGGGCTCCTCGCCTACGAGCAGTACTTC. This gives the protein CASSSPGTGLLAYEQYF. The chain joins TRBV5-1 to TRBJ2-7, with 9 bases that match TRBD1. Germline V gene lookup returns CDR1 SGHRS and CDR2 YFSETQ. CDR3 length equals 17 residues. V lost 3 bases, J lost 2 bases, and 12 bases stayed unmatched. Combining the CDR3 with reference TRBV5-1 and TRBJ2-7 gives the whole variable domain KAGVTQTPRYLIKTRGQQVTLSCSPISGHRSVSWYQQTPGQGLQFLFEYFSETQRNKGNFPGRFSGRQFSNSRSEMNVSTLELGDSALYLCASSSPGTGLLAYEQYFGPGTRLTVT.